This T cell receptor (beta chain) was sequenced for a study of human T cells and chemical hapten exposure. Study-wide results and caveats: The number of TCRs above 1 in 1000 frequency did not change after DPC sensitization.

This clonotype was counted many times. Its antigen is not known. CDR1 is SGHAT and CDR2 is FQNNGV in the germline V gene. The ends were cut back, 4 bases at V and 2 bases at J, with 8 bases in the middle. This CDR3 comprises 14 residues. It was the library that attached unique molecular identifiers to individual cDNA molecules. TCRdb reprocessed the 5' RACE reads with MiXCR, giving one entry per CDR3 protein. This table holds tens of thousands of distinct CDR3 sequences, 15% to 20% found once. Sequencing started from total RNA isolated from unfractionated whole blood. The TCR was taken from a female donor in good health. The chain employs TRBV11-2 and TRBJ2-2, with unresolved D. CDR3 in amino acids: CASSSSDNTGELFF. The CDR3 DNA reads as TGTGCCAGCAGCTCCAGTGATAACACCGGGGAGCTGTTTTTT.